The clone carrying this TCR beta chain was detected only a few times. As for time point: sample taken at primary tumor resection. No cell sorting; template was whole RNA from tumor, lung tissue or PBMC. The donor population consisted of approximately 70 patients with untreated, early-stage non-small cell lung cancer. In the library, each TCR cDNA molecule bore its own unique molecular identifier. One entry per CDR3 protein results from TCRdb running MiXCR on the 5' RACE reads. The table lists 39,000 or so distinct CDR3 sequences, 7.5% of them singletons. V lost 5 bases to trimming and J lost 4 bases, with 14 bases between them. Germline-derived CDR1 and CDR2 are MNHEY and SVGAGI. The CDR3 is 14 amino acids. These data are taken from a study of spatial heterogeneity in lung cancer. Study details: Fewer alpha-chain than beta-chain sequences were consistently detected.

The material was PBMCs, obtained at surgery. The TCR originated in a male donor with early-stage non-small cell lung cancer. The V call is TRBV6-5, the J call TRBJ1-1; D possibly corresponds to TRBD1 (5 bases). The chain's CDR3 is CASSPATGGTEAFF. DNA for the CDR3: TGTGCCAGCAGTCCCGCTACAGGAGGCACTGAAGCTTTCTTT.